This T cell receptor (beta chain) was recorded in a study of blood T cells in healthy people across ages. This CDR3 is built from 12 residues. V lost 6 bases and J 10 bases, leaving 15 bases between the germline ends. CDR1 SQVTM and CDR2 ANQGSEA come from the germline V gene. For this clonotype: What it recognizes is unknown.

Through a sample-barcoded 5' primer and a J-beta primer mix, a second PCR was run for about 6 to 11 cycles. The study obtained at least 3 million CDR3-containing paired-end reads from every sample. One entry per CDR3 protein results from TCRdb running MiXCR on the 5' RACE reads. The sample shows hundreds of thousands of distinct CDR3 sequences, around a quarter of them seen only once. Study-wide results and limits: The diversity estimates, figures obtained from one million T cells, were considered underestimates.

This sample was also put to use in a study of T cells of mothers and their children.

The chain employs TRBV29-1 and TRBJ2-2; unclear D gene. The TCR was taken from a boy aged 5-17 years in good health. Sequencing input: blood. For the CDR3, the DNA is TGCAGCGTCCGACGCCAGTCAGAGGAGCTGTTTTTT. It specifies CSVRRQSEELFF.